Sequencing of this T cell receptor beta chain was carried out in a study of OX40 agonist ivuxolimab in advanced cancers. At the level of the study: Of the participants, 35% to 50% had some prior anti-PD-1, anti-PD-L1 or anti-CTLA-4 therapy, which was allowed.

Overall study results and limits: CD4+ and CD8+ T cells in blood underwent clonal expansion by week 6 at 0.1 to 3.0 mg/kg. Expanded clones were, on average, more numerous among CD8+ T cells than CD4+.

As for this clone: The target antigen is unknown.

Profiled with immunoSEQ multiplex PCR; TCRdb holds only in-frame clones, not every one. The table shows around 99,000 clones, with more than 85% occurring only once. Exclusion of a patient followed from autoimmune disease history or systemic immunosuppression. The specimen comprised CD4+ or CD8+ T cells sorted from blood, sampled in a trial of the OX40 agonist ivuxolimab. The TCR originated in an adult with an advanced solid tumor such as melanoma, head and neck, liver or kidney cancer.

The CDR3 sequence is CASSKAERNRGNQPQHF. The CDR3 region has the DNA TGTGCCAGCAGCAAAGCGGAAAGGAACAGGGGCAATCAGCCCCAGCATTTT. This chain joins TRBV21-1 and TRBJ1-5; the listed D gene, TRBD1, was not tested against the DNA. TRBV21-1 is a listed pseudogene. This CDR3 region has 17 residues.